Listed below are T cell receptor beta chains from one sample, sequenced in a study of blood T cell repertoires in COVID-19. Here immunoSEQ multiplex PCR was the method, and the copy in TCRdb shows in-frame clones only, minus some. Of about 260,000 clones detected, 88% appear once; the ten largest clones hold less than 5%. Source material: peripheral blood. These TCRs come from a man aged 55-75 years who had recovered from COVID-19. CDR3s include the opening cysteine and the closing phenylalanine or tryptophan. D genes are given only for firm matches. Size is omitted from some rows. Given values are once, few, many or a class for expanded clones.

J: TRBJ1-4; D: TRBD1; V: TRBV14; size: .; DNA: TGTGCCAGCAGCCAAGATAGAGGGGGCCGAGGAAAACTGTTTTTT; CDR3: CASSQDRGGRGKLFF
J: TRBJ1-5; D: .; V: TRBV19; size: .; DNA: TGTGCCAGTATAGCCCGGGGACATACTAATAGCAATCAGCCCCAGCATTTT; CDR3: CASIARGHTNSNQPQHF
J: TRBJ1-1; D: .; V: TRBV7-9; size: .; DNA: TGTGCCAGCAGCCTAAACAGGGTAACTGAAGCTTTCTTT; CDR3: CASSLNRVTEAFF
J: TRBJ2-1; D: .; V: TRBV18; size: .; DNA: TGTGCCAGCTCACCACGCGGGACGGAACCAGAGCAGTTCTTC; CDR3: CASSPRGTEPEQFF
J: TRBJ2-1; D: TRBD2; V: TRBV29-1; size: .; DNA: TGCAGCGTTGAACCTAGCGGGGGGTACAATGAGCAGTTCTTC; CDR3: CSVEPSGGYNEQFF
J: TRBJ2-1; D: TRBD2; V: TRBV6-5; size: .; DNA: TGTGCCAGCAGGGACGTCTGGGGGGGACACAATGAGCAGTTCTTC; CDR3: CASRDVWGGHNEQFF
J: TRBJ1-1; D: .; V: TRBV5-1; size: .; DNA: TGCGCCAGCAGCTTGAGTGGAGGCAGTCGGACGGCTTTCTTT; CDR3: CASSLSGGSRTAFF
J: TRBJ1-3; D: .; V: TRBV15; size: .; DNA: TGTGCCACCAGCAGAGATTCGGCGCCCCGGGGAGGAAACACCATATATTTT; CDR3: CATSRDSAPRGGNTIYF
J: TRBJ2-5; D: .; V: TRBV25-1; size: .; DNA: TGTGCCAGCAGTGTGACATTTGATCGGTACTTC; CDR3: CASSVTFDRYF
J: TRBJ2-7; D: TRBD1; V: TRBV5-5; size: once; DNA: TGTGCCAGCAGCCTAGACAGGGTTGAGCAGTACTTC; CDR3: CASSLDRVEQYF
J: TRBJ1-2; D: .; V: TRBV6-5; size: once; DNA: TGTGCCAGCACCGGACAGTTGAGCTATGGCTACACCTTC; CDR3: CASTGQLSYGYTF
J: TRBJ2-4; D: TRBD1; V: TRBV15; size: .; DNA: TGTGCCACCAGCAGAGCCCCAGGGGGCGGGACAACTCTGGCCAAAAACATTCAGTACTTC; CDR3: CATSRAPGGGTTLAKNIQYF
J: TRBJ1-6; D: .; V: TRBV19; size: .; DNA: TGTGCCAGTAGTCAGGATCTCTCCTATAATTCACCCCTCCACTTT; CDR3: CASSQDLSYNSPLHF
J: TRBJ1-4; D: .; V: TRBV6-4; size: .; DNA: TGTGCCAGCAGTGACTTTGGGGACACTCAGCTCCCCCGAGACTTTAATGAAAAACTGTTTTTT; CDR3: CASSDFGDTQLPRDFNEKLFF
J: TRBJ1-1; D: TRBD1; V: TRBV10-3; size: .; DNA: TGTGCCATCCGTGAGGGACAGGCGGAAACTGAAGCTTTCTTT; CDR3: CAIREGQAETEAFF
J: TRBJ2-2; D: .; V: TRBV9; size: .; DNA: TGTGCCAGCAGCCCCGCCGGGTGGGTTTCCGGGGAGCTGTTTTTT; CDR3: CASSPAGWVSGELFF
J: TRBJ2-3; D: .; V: TRBV4-2; size: .; DNA: TGTGCCAGCAGCCAAGCGCAGCTAGCCGCAACAGATACGCAGTATTTT; CDR3: CASSQAQLAATDTQYF
J: TRBJ1-5; D: .; V: TRBV2; size: .; DNA: TGTGCCAGCAGGCAGGGAGGGAATCAGCCCCAGCATTTT; CDR3: CASRQGGNQPQHF
J: TRBJ2-7; D: TRBD1; V: TRBV28; size: .; DNA: TGTGCCAGCGAAAAATTGCCGGGGACAGGGGGCTCCTACGAGCAGTACTTC; CDR3: CASEKLPGTGGSYEQYF
J: TRBJ1-2; D: .; V: TRBV1; size: .; DNA: TGCACCAGCAGCCAAGGGGGAACAGGCCGTAGCTATGGCTACACCTTC; CDR3: CTSSQGGTGRSYGYTF
J: TRBJ1-6; D: .; V: TRBV6-2/TRBV6-3; size: .; DNA: TGTGCCAGCAGCCTCCTTAACTATAATTCACCCCTCCACTTT; CDR3: CASSLLNYNSPLHF
J: TRBJ1-4; D: .; V: TRBV19; size: .; DNA: TGTGCCAGTAGCCCCGAACAGGGCGCGCGGGAAAAACTGTTTTTT; CDR3: CASSPEQGAREKLFF
J: TRBJ2-5; D: .; V: TRBV6-5; size: .; DNA: TGTGCCAGCCTCGTTGGACAGATCGGAGAGACCCAGTACTTC; CDR3: CASLVGQIGETQYF
J: TRBJ2-2; D: .; V: TRBV10-1; size: .; DNA: TGCGCCAGCAGTGAACCCAAGAGCCCGGACAGGAACACCGGGGAGCTGTTTTTT; CDR3: CASSEPKSPDRNTGELFF
J: TRBJ1-4; D: .; V: TRBV7-9; size: .; DNA: TGTGCCAGCAGCCAGAATCTAGGAACTAATGAAAAACTGTTTTTT; CDR3: CASSQNLGTNEKLFF
J: TRBJ2-5; D: .; V: TRBV7-2; size: .; DNA: TGTGCCAGCAGCTTAGGACTGAGGGAGACCCAGTACTTC; CDR3: CASSLGLRETQYF
J: TRBJ2-3; D: .; V: TRBV5-5; size: .; DNA: TGTGCCAGCAGCCCCCACACAGATACGCAGTATTTT; CDR3: CASSPHTDTQYF
J: TRBJ2-5; D: TRBD2; V: TRBV7-2; size: .; DNA: TGTGCCAGCAGCTTAGATCGGGGGGGTCGGGAGACCCAGTACTTC; CDR3: CASSLDRGGRETQYF
J: TRBJ2-7; D: .; V: TRBV6-5; size: .; DNA: TGTGCCAGCAGTTATTCAGGGGCCTACGAGCAGTACTTC; CDR3: CASSYSGAYEQYF
J: TRBJ1-3; D: .; V: TRBV5-1; size: .; DNA: TGCGCCAGCAGCAATTCCGGGGTGCACTTTGGAAACACCATATATTTT; CDR3: CASSNSGVHFGNTIYF
J: TRBJ2-3; D: TRBD2; V: TRBV14; size: .; DNA: TGTGCCAGCAGCCAACAAGCGGGGGCCTACACAGATACGCAGTATTTT; CDR3: CASSQQAGAYTDTQYF
J: TRBJ1-3; D: TRBD1; V: TRBV4-2; size: few; DNA: TGTGCCAGCAGCCAAGATGGGGACAGTTCTCTATCCTCTGGAAACACCATATATTTT; CDR3: CASSQDGDSSLSSGNTIYF
J: TRBJ1-6; D: .; V: TRBV6-2/TRBV6-3; size: .; DNA: TGTGCCAGCAGTACGCATAGTTCACCCCTCCACTTT; CDR3: CASSTHSSPLHF
J: TRBJ2-5; D: .; V: TRBV30; size: .; DNA: TGTGCCTGGAGACTCTCCTACCAAGAGACCCAGTACTTC; CDR3: CAWRLSYQETQYF
J: TRBJ2-7; D: .; V: TRBV5-5; size: .; DNA: TGTGCCAGCAGCTTGGAGCAGGGCTTAGGCGAGCAGTACTTC; CDR3: CASSLEQGLGEQYF
J: TRBJ2-7; D: .; V: TRBV6-5; size: .; DNA: TGTGCCAGCATCGGAGACGGAGTCCCCAACGAGCAGTACTTC; CDR3: CASIGDGVPNEQYF
J: TRBJ1-2; D: TRBD1; V: TRBV13; size: .; DNA: TGTGCCAGCAGTCTCGGGGACAGGGGGCGACACGCCTATGGCTACACCTTC; CDR3: CASSLGDRGRHAYGYTF
J: TRBJ1-1; D: .; V: TRBV24-1; size: once; DNA: TGCCAAGTGGCCCTCATGAACACTGAAGCTTTCTTT; CDR3: CQVALMNTEAFF
J: TRBJ1-2; D: .; V: TRBV7-2; size: .; DNA: TGTGCCAGCAGCGTCCGGCGGGGGGCTAATTATGGCTACACCTTC; CDR3: CASSVRRGANYGYTF
J: TRBJ1-1; D: .; V: TRBV27; size: .; DNA: TGTGCCAGCGGTGAGAGGGAGAACACTGAAGCTTTCTTT; CDR3: CASGERENTEAFF
J: TRBJ1-1; D: .; V: TRBV19; size: .; DNA: TGTGCCAGTAGGGGGGGACGGCCATTGAACACTGAAGCTTTCTTT; CDR3: CASRGGRPLNTEAFF
J: TRBJ1-4; D: .; V: TRBV5-4; size: .; DNA: TGTGCCAGCAGCTTGGGCGCCGGGGGGATGGTTGAAAAACTGTTTTTT; CDR3: CASSLGAGGMVEKLFF
J: TRBJ2-7; D: TRBD2; V: TRBV15; size: once; DNA: TGTGCCACCAGCATCACGCGGGGGAATACCTACGAGCAGTACTTC; CDR3: CATSITRGNTYEQYF
J: TRBJ1-1; D: TRBD1; V: TRBV9; size: .; DNA: TGTGCCAGCACGGATGGGCAGGGGGGCACTGAAGCTTTCTTT; CDR3: CASTDGQGGTEAFF
J: TRBJ2-5; D: TRBD2; V: TRBV5-1; size: .; DNA: TGCGCCAGCAGCTTGACGGCTAGCGGAAGGGAGACCCAGTACTTC; CDR3: CASSLTASGRETQYF
J: TRBJ2-5; D: .; V: TRBV7-2; size: .; DNA: TGTGCCAGCAGCCTATCGCCACAAGAGACCCAGTACTTC; CDR3: CASSLSPQETQYF
J: TRBJ2-1; D: .; V: TRBV7-9; size: .; DNA: TGTGCCAGCAGCCCTATGCGACAGGAGCAGTTCTTC; CDR3: CASSPMRQEQFF
J: TRBJ1-3; D: TRBD1; V: TRBV19; size: .; DNA: TGTGCCAGTAGTATTAGGGGGCCGGGAAACACCATATATTTT; CDR3: CASSIRGPGNTIYF